The 4 T cell receptor beta chains below come from one sample, sequenced in a study of metastatic and nonmetastatic thyroid tumors. MiXCR reprocessed the PCR reads for TCRdb. The table has roughly 81,000 clones, approximately 9% seen once; the top ten hold more than 8%. No treatment had been given to any patient before thyroid surgery. Sequencing input: blood. The receptors were gathered from a female donor with papillary thyroid cancer or a benign thyroid nodule (not recorded which). Some clones in this sample may be carry-over from other donors' samples.

Remarks on this clone: A much larger clonotype is one base distant, so this may be a read error. At the DNA level, this CDR3 is encoded by other sequences in the same sample as well. The chain joins TRBV3-1 to TRBJ1-2; D is perhaps TRBD1 (5 bases). The CDR3 runs 13 residues. V dropped 3 bases and J dropped 4 bases, with 9 bases sitting between them. Germline CDR1 and CDR2: LGHDT and YNNKEL (reference sequence). DNA of the CDR3: TGTGCCAGCAGCCAGGGACGTTCCTATGGCTACACCTTC. This translates into CASSQGRSYGYTF.

In its sample, this clone was seen many times. This sequence joins TRBV2 and TRBJ2-3; 9 nucleotides line up with TRBD1. Germline lookup yields CDR1 SNHLY and CDR2 FYNNEI. Trimming cost V 10 bases and J 1 base; bases outside gene matches: 6. The CDR3 has 14 amino acids. The CDR3 region is CAKSGTGRTDTQYF. CDR3 DNA: TGTGCCAAGTCCGGGACAGGGCGCACAGATACGCAGTATTTT.

This clone was observed a handful of times. This chain connects TRBV9 to TRBJ2-5, with D perhaps matching TRBD2 (5 bases). The V gene lost 1 base and the J gene lost 5 bases, with 9 bases spanning the gap. CDR1 is SGDLS and CDR2 is YYNGEE in the germline V gene. The CDR3 is 13 residues long. CDR3 loop: CASSVRSGETQYF. CDR3 nucleotide sequence: TGTGCCAGCAGCGTAAGATCGGGGGAGACCCAGTACTTC.

This clone was observed at least ten times. The rearrangement links TRBV7-9 to TRBJ2-7; the match to TRBD1 covers 9 bases. The CDR3 extends over 14 amino acids. The V gene's germline CDR1 is SEHNR and CDR2 FQNEAQ (reference sequence). Trimming removed 4 bases from V and 4 bases from J; junction bases left unmatched: 5. The DNA of the CDR3 is TGTGCCAGCAGCTCAAGGACAGGGGCGTACGAGCAGTACTTC. This encodes CASSSRTGAYEQYF.